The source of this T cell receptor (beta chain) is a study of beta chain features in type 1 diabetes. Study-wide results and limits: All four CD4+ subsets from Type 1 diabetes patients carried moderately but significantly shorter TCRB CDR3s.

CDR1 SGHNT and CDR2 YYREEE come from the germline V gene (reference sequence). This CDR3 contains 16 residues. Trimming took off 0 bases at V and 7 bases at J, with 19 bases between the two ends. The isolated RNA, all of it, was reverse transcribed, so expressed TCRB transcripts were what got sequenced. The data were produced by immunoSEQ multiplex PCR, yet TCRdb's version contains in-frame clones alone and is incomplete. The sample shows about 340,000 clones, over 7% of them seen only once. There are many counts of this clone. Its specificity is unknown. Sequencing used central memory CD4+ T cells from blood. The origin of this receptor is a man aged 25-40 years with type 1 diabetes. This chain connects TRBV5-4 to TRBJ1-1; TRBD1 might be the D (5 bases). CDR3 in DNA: TGTGCCAGCAGCTTGGCCGTCGGGGAGGTGGGGGGTGAAGCTTTCTTT. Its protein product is CASSLAVGEVGGEAFF.